A selection of T cell receptor beta chains follows, all from one sample in a study of blood T cell repertoires in COVID-19. Libraries were prepared by immunoSEQ multiplex PCR; TCRdb keeps only in-frame clonotypes and omits some of them. This sample has about 180,000 clones; 85% occur once, and the top ten carry around 6.2%. Sequences were obtained from PBMCs or T cells enriched from blood (not recorded which). The receptor source for this set is a middle-aged man who had recovered from COVID-19. The conserved cysteine and the conserved F or W are not part of the CDR3 here. Fields, in order: D gene, J gene, V gene, CDR3 protein. The D gene is left open where the match is weak.

d_call: -
j_call: TRBJ1-2
v_call: TRBV9
cdr3_aa: ASSVAGIHGYT

d_call: -
j_call: TRBJ2-1
v_call: TRBV5-1
cdr3_aa: ASSLGSGPSYNEQF

d_call: -
j_call: TRBJ1-3
v_call: TRBV14
cdr3_aa: ASSQGRPGSGNTIY

d_call: -
j_call: TRBJ2-2
v_call: TRBV6-7
cdr3_aa: ASSYISSTGELF

d_call: TRBD1
j_call: TRBJ1-3
v_call: TRBV6-5
cdr3_aa: ASRPGGGNTIY

d_call: TRBD1
j_call: TRBJ1-4
v_call: TRBV11-3
cdr3_aa: ASSVGTATNEKLF

d_call: -
j_call: TRBJ1-5
v_call: TRBV19
cdr3_aa: ASSIEISGVWQPQH

d_call: -
j_call: TRBJ1-1
v_call: TRBV5-1
cdr3_aa: ASREVMNTEAF

d_call: -
j_call: TRBJ1-1
v_call: TRBV29-1
cdr3_aa: SAHQELNTEAF

d_call: TRBD2
j_call: TRBJ2-1
v_call: TRBV15
cdr3_aa: ATPRLAGGFNEQF

d_call: TRBD1
j_call: TRBJ1-1
v_call: TRBV6-5
cdr3_aa: ASSSGTGYTEAF

d_call: TRBD1
j_call: TRBJ2-7
v_call: TRBV5-1
cdr3_aa: ASSSGTGVGEQY

d_call: TRBD1
j_call: TRBJ1-3
v_call: TRBV7-8
cdr3_aa: ASSTGATMGTIY

d_call: -
j_call: TRBJ2-7
v_call: TRBV6-5
cdr3_aa: ASTPGVGSPEQY

d_call: -
j_call: TRBJ2-1
v_call: TRBV5-1
cdr3_aa: ASSEGGTYNEQF

d_call: -
j_call: TRBJ1-1
v_call: TRBV13
cdr3_aa: ASSSGGSTEAF

d_call: TRBD1
j_call: TRBJ2-2
v_call: TRBV11-3
cdr3_aa: ASSDRDTGELF

d_call: TRBD2
j_call: TRBJ2-7
v_call: TRBV19
cdr3_aa: ASSISRGGGEQY

d_call: TRBD1
j_call: TRBJ1-2
v_call: TRBV28
cdr3_aa: ASSLGDRGYGYT

d_call: -
j_call: TRBJ2-1
v_call: TRBV2
cdr3_aa: ASSDLKPRYNEQF

d_call: -
j_call: TRBJ2-7
v_call: TRBV30
cdr3_aa: AWMPGSTYEQY

d_call: TRBD1
j_call: TRBJ1-2
v_call: TRBV18
cdr3_aa: ASSQGQGDGYT

d_call: -
j_call: TRBJ2-7
v_call: TRBV5-1
cdr3_aa: ASSRDSLWEQY

d_call: -
j_call: TRBJ1-1
v_call: TRBV4-2
cdr3_aa: ASSQVWGENTEAF

d_call: -
j_call: TRBJ2-7
v_call: TRBV11-2
cdr3_aa: ASSFDSYEQY

d_call: -
j_call: TRBJ1-1
v_call: TRBV4-1
cdr3_aa: ASSQSLMQGRRTEAF

d_call: TRBD1
j_call: TRBJ1-3
v_call: TRBV9
cdr3_aa: ASSLEGQQNTIY

d_call: -
j_call: TRBJ1-2
v_call: TRBV10-2
cdr3_aa: ASVPSASNYGYT

d_call: -
j_call: TRBJ2-3
v_call: TRBV7-2
cdr3_aa: ASSFRLADTQY

d_call: TRBD1
j_call: TRBJ1-1
v_call: TRBV6-5
cdr3_aa: ASSRDRGMNTEAF

d_call: TRBD2
j_call: TRBJ2-1
v_call: TRBV27
cdr3_aa: ASSPLGRTSGYNEQF

d_call: -
j_call: TRBJ1-2
v_call: TRBV19
cdr3_aa: ASSTTPRASYGYT

d_call: -
j_call: TRBJ1-2
v_call: TRBV18
cdr3_aa: ASSPGAQTPT

d_call: -
j_call: TRBJ1-2
v_call: TRBV10-2
cdr3_aa: ASSEGRSYGYT

d_call: TRBD2
j_call: TRBJ2-1
v_call: TRBV29-1
cdr3_aa: SVEDLRLAGGEQF

d_call: TRBD1
j_call: TRBJ2-7
v_call: TRBV6-5
cdr3_aa: ASGRDRGDEQY